This TCR beta chain was sequenced for a study of shared clonotypes between healthy human individuals. Sequenced by immunoSEQ multiplex PCR; TCRdb stores in-frame clones only, minus some. The sample yields roughly 2.6 million clones, roughly nine tenths seen once. This clone was detected only a few times. V was pared by 1 base and J by 0 bases, with 1 base between. Germline assignment: CDR1 SGHNT and CDR2 YYREEE (reference sequence). The CDR3 extends over 12 amino acids. The sample comprised naive CD4+ T cells sorted from blood. Stated subset: CD45RA+ positively selected. The chain carries TRBV5-4 and TRBJ2-5, with D uncertain. This clonotype originated in a young man in good health. The DNA of the CDR3 is TGTGCCAGCAGCTTGAACCAAGAGACCCAGTACTTC. Translated: CASSLNQETQYF.